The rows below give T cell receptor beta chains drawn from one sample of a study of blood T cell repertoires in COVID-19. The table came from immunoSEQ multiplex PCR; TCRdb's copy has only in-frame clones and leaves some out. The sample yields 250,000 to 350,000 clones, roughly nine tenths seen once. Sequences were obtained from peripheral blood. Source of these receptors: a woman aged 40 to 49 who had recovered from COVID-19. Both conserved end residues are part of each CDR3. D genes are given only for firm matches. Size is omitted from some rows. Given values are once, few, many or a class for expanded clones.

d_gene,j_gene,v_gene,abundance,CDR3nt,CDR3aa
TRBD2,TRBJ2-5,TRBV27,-,TGTGCCAGCAGTCCTGACAGAAGCCCGGGACTAGCGGGAGAGACCCAGTACTTC,CASSPDRSPGLAGETQYF
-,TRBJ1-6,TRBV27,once,TGTGCCTTCAGAAATCGGCAGGGGTGCTCCTATAATTCACCCCTCCACTTT,CAFRNRQGCSYNSPLHF
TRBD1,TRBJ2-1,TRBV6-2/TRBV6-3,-,TGTGCCAGCAGTTACTCGGGGACAGGAACTGAGCAGTTCTTC,CASSYSGTGTEQFF
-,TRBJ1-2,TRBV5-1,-,TGCGCCAGCAGCTTGGAGTACCACGGGGAGATTAACTATGGCTACACCTTC,CASSLEYHGEINYGYTF
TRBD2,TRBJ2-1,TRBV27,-,TGTGCCAGCAGTCCGGACCCGACTAGCGGGAGTGGTAATGAGCAGTTCTTC,CASSPDPTSGSGNEQFF
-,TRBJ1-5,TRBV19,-,TGTGCCAGTAGTAGCTACTCCGGGCCCCAGCATTTT,CASSSYSGPQHF
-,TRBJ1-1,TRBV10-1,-,TGCGCCAGCAGTGAGCACGACAAGTACACTGAAGCTTTCTTT,CASSEHDKYTEAFF
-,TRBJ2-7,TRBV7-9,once,TGTGCCAGCAGCGGACAGCTCTACGAGCAGTACTTC,CASSGQLYEQYF
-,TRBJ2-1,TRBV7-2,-,TGTGCCTCAGCTGCTGGGCGGGAAGCCTACAATGAGCAGTTCTTC,CASAAGREAYNEQFF
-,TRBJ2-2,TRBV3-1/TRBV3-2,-,TGTGCCAGCAGTCCTGAATGGGGCAGGGCTGCGAACACCGGGGAGCTGTTTTTT,CASSPEWGRAANTGELFF
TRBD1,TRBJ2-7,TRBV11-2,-,TGTGCCAGCAGCTTAGATCAAGGACAGGGGGCGCTTGGGCAGTACTTC,CASSLDQGQGALGQYF
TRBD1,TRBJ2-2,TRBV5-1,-,TGCGCCAGCAGCTTAGGGGGCACCAGCGCTACCGGGGAGCTGTTTTTT,CASSLGGTSATGELFF
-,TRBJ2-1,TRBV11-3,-,TGTGCCAGCAGCTTAAATGCGGTTGGTGAGCAGTTCTTC,CASSLNAVGEQFF
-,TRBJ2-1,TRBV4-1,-,TGCGCCAGCAGCCAAGATATCTCTTTCTACAATGAGCAGTTCTTC,CASSQDISFYNEQFF
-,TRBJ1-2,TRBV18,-,TGTGCCAGCTCACCACCCCACACTAACTATGGCTACACCTTC,CASSPPHTNYGYTF
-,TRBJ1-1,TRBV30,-,TGTGCCTGGAGTCCGGCGGGGAACACTGAAGCTTTCTTT,CAWSPAGNTEAFF
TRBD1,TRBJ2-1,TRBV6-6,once,TGTGCCAGCACTCCGGACAGGGGTGTTAATGAGCAGTTCTTC,CASTPDRGVNEQFF
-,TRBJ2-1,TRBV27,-,TGTGCCGACACTGGCAGTCCCCACAATGAGCAGTTCTTC,CADTGSPHNEQFF
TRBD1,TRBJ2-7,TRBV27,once,TGTGCCAGCAGTTTAGACCGGGACAGGTGGGTTTACGAGCAGTACTTC,CASSLDRDRWVYEQYF
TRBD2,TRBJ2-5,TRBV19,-,TGTGCCAGTAGTATACCCTCGCGACTAGCGGGAGACGGCCCCCCGCAAGAGACCCAGTACTTC,CASSIPSRLAGDGPPQETQYF
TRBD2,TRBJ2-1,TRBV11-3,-,TGTGCCAGCAGCCCCCGGACTAGCGAATACAATGAGCAGTTCTTC,CASSPRTSEYNEQFF
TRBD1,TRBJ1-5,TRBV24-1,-,TGTGCCACCAGTGAACCGGACAGGGATCAGCCCCAGCATTTT,CATSEPDRDQPQHF